A selection of T cell receptor beta chains follows, all from one sample in a study of blood T cell repertoires in COVID-19. Here immunoSEQ multiplex PCR was the method, and the copy in TCRdb shows in-frame clones only, minus some. Of 400,000 to 450,000 clones listed, 80% to 95% are singletons. Sequenced: PBMCs or T cells enriched from blood (not recorded which). These receptors were collected from a man younger than 35 who had recovered from COVID-19. Each CDR3 is given with its conserved first and last residue. The order of the fields is D gene, clone size, J gene, V gene, CDR3 protein, CDR3 DNA. D genes are given only for firm matches. Size tells how often a clone was seen (once, few, many) or the class of an expanded clone, and some rows leave it out.

TRBD1 . TRBJ1-1 TRBV12-3/TRBV12-4 CASSQGAYTEAFF TGTGCCAGCAGCCAGGGGGCTTACACTGAAGCTTTCTTT
. . TRBJ1-1 TRBV10-3 CASSTPQGRSFF TGTGCCAGTTCCACTCCACAGGGACGGTCTTTCTTT
. once TRBJ2-5 TRBV11-2 CASSLPGQETQYF TGTGCCAGCAGCTTGCCGGGGCAAGAGACCCAGTACTTC
TRBD1 . TRBJ1-1 TRBV11-3 CASSLDRDTEAFF TGTGCCAGCAGCCTGGACAGGGACACTGAAGCTTTCTTT
. . TRBJ2-1 TRBV28 CASSPRRGRENYNEQFF TGTGCCAGCAGCCCCCGCCGCGGGCGGGAAAACTACAATGAGCAGTTCTTC
. . TRBJ1-1 TRBV5-4 CASSLGTGKPYGNTEAFF TGTGCCAGCAGCTTGGGTACGGGAAAACCTTACGGGAACACTGAAGCTTTCTTT
. . TRBJ1-5 TRBV19 CASSIPRGFIANQPQHF TGTGCCAGTAGTATCCCTAGGGGGTTTATCGCCAATCAGCCCCAGCATTTT
. . TRBJ2-7 TRBV5-4 CASSLAQAPYEQYF TGTGCCAGCAGCTTAGCACAGGCACCCTACGAGCAGTACTTC
TRBD2 . TRBJ2-3 TRBV3-1/TRBV3-2 CASSLDLPGLAEDTQYF TGTGCCAGCAGCCTAGATTTGCCGGGACTAGCGGAAGATACGCAGTATTTT
. . TRBJ1-1 TRBV24-1 CATSDFQIEAFF TGTGCCACCAGTGATTTTCAAATTGAAGCTTTCTTT
TRBD1 . TRBJ1-4 TRBV5-1 CASSPTGDFPLGKLFF TGCGCCAGCAGCCCGACAGGGGATTTCCCCCTGGGAAAACTGTTTTTT
TRBD1 once TRBJ1-1 TRBV27 CASSSVRGRDTEAFF TGTGCCAGCAGTTCGGTCAGGGGGCGGGACACTGAAGCTTTCTTT
. . TRBJ1-3 TRBV6-5 CASSYSSGSAGNTIYF TGTGCCAGCAGTTACTCGAGCGGTTCCGCTGGAAACACCATATATTTT
. . TRBJ2-1 TRBV24-1 CATSDPTSNEQFF TGTGCCACCAGTGACCCGACTTCGAATGAGCAGTTCTTC
TRBD2 once TRBJ2-2 TRBV6-6 CASSSLPGGNTGELFF TGTGCCAGCAGTTCCCTTCCGGGGGGGAACACCGGGGAGCTGTTTTTT
. . TRBJ1-1 TRBV7-9 CASRPLAGRKNTEAFF TGTGCCAGCAGGCCTCTTGCGGGACGGAAAAACACTGAAGCTTTCTTT
TRBD2 once TRBJ2-7 TRBV24-1 CATSGAGAYEQYF TGTGCCACCAGTGGAGCGGGAGCCTACGAGCAGTACTTC
. . TRBJ2-1 TRBV2 CASSELADTGEQFF TGTGCCAGCAGTGAACTCGCGGACACGGGTGAGCAGTTCTTC
TRBD1 . TRBJ1-6 TRBV28 CASSSGQGVYSPLHF TGTGCCAGCAGTTCGGGACAGGGTGTTTATTCACCCCTCCACTTT
TRBD1 . TRBJ1-2 TRBV6-5 CASTGWGQGVRYTF TGTGCCAGCACTGGCTGGGGACAGGGTGTGAGATACACCTTC
. . TRBJ1-3 TRBV3-1/TRBV3-2 CASSQPTAFSGNTIYF TGTGCCAGCAGCCAACCGACAGCATTCTCTGGAAACACCATATATTTT
. . TRBJ1-1 TRBV18 CASSPASSTGNTEAFF TGTGCCAGCTCACCCGCCTCTTCCACAGGGAACACTGAAGCTTTCTTT
TRBD1 . TRBJ1-1 TRBV5-1 CASSFQGANTEAFF TGCGCCAGCAGCTTTCAGGGGGCAAACACTGAAGCTTTCTTT
. . TRBJ1-2 TRBV10-3 CAISGVQGHNYGYTF TGTGCCATCAGTGGAGTGCAGGGGCACAACTATGGCTACACCTTC
. . TRBJ2-2 TRBV6-1 CASSENGRTGELFF TGTGCCAGCAGTGAAAATGGTCGGACCGGGGAGCTGTTTTTT
. . TRBJ1-1 TRBV5-8 CASSFNMNTEAFF TGTGCCAGCAGCTTTAATATGAACACTGAAGCTTTCTTT
. . TRBJ2-1 TRBV29-1 CSVGGGYNEQFF TGCAGCGTTGGTGGCGGTTACAATGAGCAGTTCTTC
. . TRBJ2-3 TRBV7-9 CASSFSSGSTDTQYF TGTGCCAGCAGCTTTAGCAGCGGGAGCACAGATACGCAGTATTTT
. once TRBJ2-5 TRBV19 CASSSTSYETQYF TGTGCCAGTAGTAGCACTAGCTATGAGACCCAGTACTTC
TRBD1 . TRBJ2-7 TRBV28 CASASRRGPPEQYF TGTGCCAGCGCCTCACGTAGGGGGCCGCCTGAGCAGTACTTC
TRBD1 . TRBJ2-1 TRBV28 CASSPWTGVNNEQFF TGTGCCAGCAGTCCGTGGACAGGGGTGAACAATGAGCAGTTCTTC